This T cell receptor (beta chain) originates from a study of response to subunit inactivated influenza vaccine. Trimming took 4 bases from V and 2 from J, leaving 14 bases between them. The germline V gene encodes CDR1 MNHEY and CDR2 SVGAGI. The CDR3 is 15 residues long. This clonotype has only a few counts. In TCRdb, the RT-PCR reads were re-called with MiXCR into one record per CDR3 protein. The repertoire consists of 800,000 or so distinct CDR3 sequences, with about 20% occurring once and the leading ten covering 9.5% to 13%. Sequenced here: PBMCs from blood, sampled 5 days after vaccination. The V gene is TRBV6-5, the J gene TRBJ1-2; D is possibly TRBD1 (5 bases). This receptor was obtained from a man aged 50 or older who received an inactivated influenza vaccine. For the CDR3, the DNA is TGTGCCAGCAGTTCCCCGGGGAGGGGAAACTATGGCTACACCTTC. Translation gives CASSSPGRGNYGYTF.